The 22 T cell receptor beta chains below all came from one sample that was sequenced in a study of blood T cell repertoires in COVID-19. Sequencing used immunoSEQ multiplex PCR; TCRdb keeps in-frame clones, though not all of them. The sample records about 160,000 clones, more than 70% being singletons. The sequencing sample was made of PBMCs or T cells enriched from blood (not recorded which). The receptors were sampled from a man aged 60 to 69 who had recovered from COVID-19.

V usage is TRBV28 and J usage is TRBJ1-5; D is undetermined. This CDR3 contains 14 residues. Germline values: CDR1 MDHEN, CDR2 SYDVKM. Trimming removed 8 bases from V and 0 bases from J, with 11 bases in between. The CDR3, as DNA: TGTGCCAGCCGTACAGTTTATAGCAATCAGCCCCAGCATTTT. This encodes CASRTVYSNQPQHF. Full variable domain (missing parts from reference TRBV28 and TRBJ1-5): DVKVTQSSRYLVKRTGEKVFLECVQDMDHENMFWYRQDPGLGLRLIYFSYDVKMKEKGDIPEGYSVSREKKERFSLILESASTNQTSMYLCASRTVYSNQPQHFGDGTRLSIL.

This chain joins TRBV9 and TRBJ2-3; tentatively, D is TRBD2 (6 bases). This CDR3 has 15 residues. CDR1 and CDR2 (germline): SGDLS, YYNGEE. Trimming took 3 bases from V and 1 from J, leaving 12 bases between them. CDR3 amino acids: CASSAAWGGTDTQYF. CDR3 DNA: TGTGCCAGCAGCGCCGCTTGGGGGGGCACAGATACGCAGTATTTT.

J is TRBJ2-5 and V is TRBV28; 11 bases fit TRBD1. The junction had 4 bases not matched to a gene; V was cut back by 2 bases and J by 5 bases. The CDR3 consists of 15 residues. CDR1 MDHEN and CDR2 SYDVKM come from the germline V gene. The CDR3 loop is CASSLGQGAHETQYF. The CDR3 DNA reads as TGTGCCAGCAGTTTAGGACAGGGGGCCCATGAGACCCAGTACTTC.

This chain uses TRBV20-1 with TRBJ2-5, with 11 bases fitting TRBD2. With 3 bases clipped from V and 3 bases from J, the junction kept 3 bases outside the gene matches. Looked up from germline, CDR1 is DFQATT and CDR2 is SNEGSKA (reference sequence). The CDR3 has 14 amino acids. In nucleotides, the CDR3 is TGCAGTGCTAGTCTGACTAGCGGGGAAGAGACCCAGTACTTC. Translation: CSASLTSGEETQYF.

CDR3 nucleotides: TGTGCCAGCAGCCAGACAAGACAAGAGACCCAGTACTTC. It codes for CASSQTRQETQYF. This rearrangement joins TRBV6-5 to TRBJ2-5, with D uncertain. Germline assignment: CDR1 MNHEY and CDR2 SVGAGI. Trimming removed 6 bases from V and 2 bases from J, with 10 bases in between. The CDR3 loop spans 13 amino acids.

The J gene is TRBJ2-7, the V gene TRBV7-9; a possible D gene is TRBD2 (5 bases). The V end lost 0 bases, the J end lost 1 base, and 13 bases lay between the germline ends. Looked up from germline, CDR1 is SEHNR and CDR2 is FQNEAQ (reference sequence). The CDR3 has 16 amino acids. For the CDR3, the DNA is TGTGCCAGCAGCTTAGCCCCTAGCCTGAAGTCCTACGAGCAGTACTTC. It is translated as CASSLAPSLKSYEQYF.

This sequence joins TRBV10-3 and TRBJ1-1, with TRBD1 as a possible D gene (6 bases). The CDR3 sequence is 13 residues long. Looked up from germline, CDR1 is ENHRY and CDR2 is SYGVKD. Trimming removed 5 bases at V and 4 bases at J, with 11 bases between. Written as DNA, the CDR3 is TGTGCCATCAGTAACAGGGAAGGCACTGAAGCTTTCTTT. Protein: CAISNREGTEAFF.

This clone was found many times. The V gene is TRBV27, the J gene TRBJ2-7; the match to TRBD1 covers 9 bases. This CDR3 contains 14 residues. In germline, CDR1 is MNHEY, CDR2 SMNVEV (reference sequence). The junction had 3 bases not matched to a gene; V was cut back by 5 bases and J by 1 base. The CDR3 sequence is CASSDRGNSYEQYF. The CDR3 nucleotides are TGTGCCAGCAGTGACAGGGGGAATTCCTACGAGCAGTACTTC.

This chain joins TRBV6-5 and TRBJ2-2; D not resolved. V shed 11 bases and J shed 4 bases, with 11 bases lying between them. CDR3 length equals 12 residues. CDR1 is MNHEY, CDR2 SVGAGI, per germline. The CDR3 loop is CAGKTGTGELFF. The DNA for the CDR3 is TGTGCCGGCAAGACGGGCACCGGGGAGCTGTTTTTT.

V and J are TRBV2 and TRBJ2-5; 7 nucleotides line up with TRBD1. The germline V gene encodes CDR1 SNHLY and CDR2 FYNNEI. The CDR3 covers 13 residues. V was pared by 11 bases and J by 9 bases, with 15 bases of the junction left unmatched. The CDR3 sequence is CAPLQDRNLPQYF. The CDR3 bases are TGTGCCCCCCTGCAGGACAGGAACCTTCCCCAGTACTTC.

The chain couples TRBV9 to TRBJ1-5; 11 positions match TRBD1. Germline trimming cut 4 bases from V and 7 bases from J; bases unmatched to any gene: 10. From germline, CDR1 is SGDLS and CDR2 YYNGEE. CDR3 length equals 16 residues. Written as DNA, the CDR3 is TGTGCCAGCAGCCCTGGACAGGGGGCGAGAGCCCAGCCCCAGCATTTT. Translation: CASSPGQGARAQPQHF.

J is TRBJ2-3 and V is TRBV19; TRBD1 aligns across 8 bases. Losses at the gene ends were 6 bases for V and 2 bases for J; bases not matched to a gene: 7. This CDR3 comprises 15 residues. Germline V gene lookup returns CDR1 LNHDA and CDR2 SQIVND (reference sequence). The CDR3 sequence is CASRPGQGYTDTQYF. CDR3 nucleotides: TGTGCCAGTAGGCCCGGACAGGGTTACACAGATACGCAGTATTTT.

The CDR3 reads CASGLGTGYVYEQYF. The DNA for the CDR3 is TGTGCTAGTGGTTTAGGAACAGGGTATGTTTACGAGCAGTACTTC. The V and J genes are TRBV12-5 and TRBJ2-7; possible D gene TRBD1, 6 bases. Germline V gives CDR1 LGHNT, CDR2 FRNRAP. Trimming shortened V by 3 bases and J by 4 bases, and 16 bases separated the two germline ends. The CDR3 runs 15 residues.

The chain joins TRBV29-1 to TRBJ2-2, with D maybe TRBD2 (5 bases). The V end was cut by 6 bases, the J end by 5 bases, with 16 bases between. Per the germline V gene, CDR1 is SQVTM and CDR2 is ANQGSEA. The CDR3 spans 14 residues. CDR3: CSVQRLGETGELFF. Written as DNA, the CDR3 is TGCAGCGTGCAAAGGCTTGGGGAGACCGGGGAGCTGTTTTTT.

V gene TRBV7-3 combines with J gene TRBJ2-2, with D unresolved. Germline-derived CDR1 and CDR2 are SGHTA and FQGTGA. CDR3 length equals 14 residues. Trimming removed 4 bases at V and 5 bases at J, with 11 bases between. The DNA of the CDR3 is TGTGCCAGCAGCTCCGGTTTATCTACCGGGGAGCTGTTTTTT. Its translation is CASSSGLSTGELFF.

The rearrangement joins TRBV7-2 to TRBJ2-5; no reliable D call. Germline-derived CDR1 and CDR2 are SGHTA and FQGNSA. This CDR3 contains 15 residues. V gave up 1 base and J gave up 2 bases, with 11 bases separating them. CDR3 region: CASSLDLGSQETQYF. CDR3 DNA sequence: TGTGCCAGCAGCTTAGATTTGGGCAGTCAAGAGACCCAGTACTTC.

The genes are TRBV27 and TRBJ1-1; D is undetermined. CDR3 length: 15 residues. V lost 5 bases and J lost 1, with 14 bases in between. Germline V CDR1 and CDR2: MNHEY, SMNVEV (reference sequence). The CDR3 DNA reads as TGTGCCAGCAGTCCGAGGAGGCTGGGGAACACTGAAGCTTTCTTT. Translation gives CASSPRRLGNTEAFF.

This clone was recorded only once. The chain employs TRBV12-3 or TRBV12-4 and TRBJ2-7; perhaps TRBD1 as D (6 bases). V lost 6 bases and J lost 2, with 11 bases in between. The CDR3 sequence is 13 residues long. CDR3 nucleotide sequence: TGTGCCAGCAGCAAAACAGGGCCCTACGAGCAGTACTTC. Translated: CASSKTGPYEQYF.

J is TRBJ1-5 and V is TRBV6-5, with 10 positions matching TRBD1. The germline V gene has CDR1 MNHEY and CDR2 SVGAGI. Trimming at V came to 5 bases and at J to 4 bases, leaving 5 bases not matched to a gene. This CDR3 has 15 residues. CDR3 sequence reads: CASSPSGQGNQPQHF. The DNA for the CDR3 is TGTGCCAGCAGTCCTTCGGGACAGGGGAATCAGCCCCAGCATTTT.

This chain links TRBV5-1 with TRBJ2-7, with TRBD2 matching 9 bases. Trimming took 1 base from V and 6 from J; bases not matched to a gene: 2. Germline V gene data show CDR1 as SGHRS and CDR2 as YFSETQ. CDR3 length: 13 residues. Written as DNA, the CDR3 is TGCGCCAGCAGCTTGAAAGCGGGAGGCGAGCAGTACTTC. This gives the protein CASSLKAGGEQYF.

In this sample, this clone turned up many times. The CDR3 region is CASRQEGKLFF. The CDR3 bases are TGTGCCAGCAGGCAGGAAGGAAAACTGTTTTTT. V and J are TRBV7-9 and TRBJ1-4; D is unclear. Trimming removed 6 bases at V and 10 bases at J, with 9 bases between. There are 11 residues in the CDR3. From germline, CDR1 is SEHNR and CDR2 FQNEAQ (reference sequence).

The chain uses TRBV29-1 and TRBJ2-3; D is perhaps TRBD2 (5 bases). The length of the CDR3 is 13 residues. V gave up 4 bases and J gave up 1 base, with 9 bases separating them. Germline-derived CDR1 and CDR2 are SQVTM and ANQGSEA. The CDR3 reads CSVVVSGTDTQYF. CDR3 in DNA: TGCAGCGTTGTAGTTAGCGGCACAGATACGCAGTATTTT.